The source of this T cell receptor beta chain is a study of T cell responses to AZD1222 COVID-19 vaccine. About the research overall: Second-dose groups at about 4 or about 12 weeks were pooled.

Profiling relied on immunoSEQ multiplex PCR, and the TCRdb table lists in-frame clones only, not all of them. The table lists 80,000 to 130,000 clones, less than 90% of them singletons. This clone was found a few times. Its antigen is currently unknown. Study-wide results and caveats: A rise in Spike-specific TCR breadth and depth followed two AZD1222 doses. A mostly white British donor set with more females was recruited, and clonal diversity was possibly underestimated. Reportedly, nearly half the spike-specific TCRs target unmutated variant regions.

The V gene's germline CDR1 is MNHNS and CDR2 SASEGT. The CDR3 extends over 16 amino acids. After removal of 4 bases from V and 3 bases from J, the junction contained 5 bases not matched to a gene. The V and J genes are TRBV6-1 and TRBJ2-6; TRBD1 aligns across 8 bases. This clonotype was obtained from an adult in good health. This specimen consisted of peripheral blood, obtained on day 0 of AZD1222 vaccination. CDR3 loop: CASSVAGGFGANVLTF. In DNA form, the CDR3 reads TGTGCCAGCAGTGTCGCAGGGGGCTTTGGGGCCAACGTCCTGACTTTC.